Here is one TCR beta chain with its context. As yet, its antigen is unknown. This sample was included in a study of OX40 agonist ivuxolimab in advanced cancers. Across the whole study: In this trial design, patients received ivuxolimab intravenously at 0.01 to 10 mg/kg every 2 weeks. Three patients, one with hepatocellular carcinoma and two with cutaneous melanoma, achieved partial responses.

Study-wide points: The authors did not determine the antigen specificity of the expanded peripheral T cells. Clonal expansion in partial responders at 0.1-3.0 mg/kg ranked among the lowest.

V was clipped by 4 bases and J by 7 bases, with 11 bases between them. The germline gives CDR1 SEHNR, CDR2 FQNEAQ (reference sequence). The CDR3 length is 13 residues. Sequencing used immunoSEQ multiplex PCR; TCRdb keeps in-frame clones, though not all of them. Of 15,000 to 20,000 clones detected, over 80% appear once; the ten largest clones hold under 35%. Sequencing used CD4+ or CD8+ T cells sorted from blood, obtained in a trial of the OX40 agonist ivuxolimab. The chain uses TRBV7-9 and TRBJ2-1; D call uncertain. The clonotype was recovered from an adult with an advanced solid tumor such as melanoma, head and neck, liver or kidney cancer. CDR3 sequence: CASSSSVENEQFF. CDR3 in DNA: TGTGCCAGCAGCTCCAGTGTGGAGAATGAGCAGTTCTTC.